The 27 T cell receptor beta chains listed next were all sequenced from one sample in a study of blood T cells in healthy people across ages. The second PCR ran roughly 7 to 12 cycles with a sample-barcoded 5' primer and J-beta primers. TCRdb re-derived calls from the 5' RACE reads in MiXCR, one entry per CDR3 protein. The sample records some 1,000,000 distinct CDR3 sequences, 25% being singletons. This same sample was also part of a study on T cells of mothers and their children.

The specimen sequenced was blood. All receptors come from a girl aged 2-10 years in good health.

This clonotype was observed a few times. This CDR3 is missing its conserved last phenylalanine or tryptophan, likely due to a read error. V gene TRBV6-5 combines with J gene TRBJ2-5, with unresolved D. The J call may be faulty, since TRBJ2-1 better matches the DNA end. This CDR3 has 15 amino acids. Germline assignment: CDR1 MNHEY and CDR2 SVGAGI. In DNA, the CDR3 is TGTGCCAGCAGTTACCTCGGCGGCCCTCTCCAACGGCAGTTCCTC. It is translated as CASSYLGGPLQRQFL.

The CDR3 spells CASSQGEGTIQYF. Written as DNA, the CDR3 is TGCGCCAGCAGCCAAGGGGAAGGGACCATTCAGTACTTC. The J gene is TRBJ2-4, the V gene TRBV4-1; D could derive from TRBD1 or TRBD2 (5 bases each). The germline V gene encodes CDR1 MGHRA and CDR2 YSYEKL. The length of the CDR3 is 13 residues. With 1 base removed from V and 9 bases from J, the gap between germline ends came to 10 bases.

This clonotype was recorded once. This chain uses TRBV29-1 with TRBJ1-5, with no clear D. The germline gives CDR1 SQVTM, CDR2 ANQGSEA. CDR3 length: 13 amino acids. DNA for the CDR3: TGCAGGGGTGGGCTATATAGCAATCAGCCCCAGCATTTT. Its protein product is CRGGLYSNQPQHF. Drawing the rest from reference TRBV29-1 and TRBJ1-5, the complete variable domain is SAVISQKPSRDICQRGTSLTIQCQVDSQVTMMFWYRQQPGQSLTLIATANQGSEATYESGFVIDKFPISRPNLTFSTLTVSNMSPEDSSIYLCRGGLYSNQPQHFGDGTRLSIL.

DNA for the CDR3: TGTGCCAGCAGCTTCAGGCCGGGGGGGCTCGAATACAATGAGCAGTTCTTC. Amino acid sequence: CASSFRPGGLEYNEQFF. The chain links TRBV11-2 to TRBJ2-5; 8 positions match TRBD2. The J call is in doubt because the DNA end fits TRBJ2-1 better. Germline CDR1 reads SGHAT; CDR2 reads FQNNGV. This CDR3 has 17 amino acids.

This clonotype was found a few times. V is TRBV7-2 and J is TRBJ2-5, with 7 bases fitting TRBD1. V lost 5 bases, J lost 2 bases, and 8 bases stayed unmatched. This CDR3 comprises 15 residues. Germline loops: CDR1 SGHTA, CDR2 FQGNSA. The CDR3 region is CASSQPRDSQETQYF. CDR3 nucleotide sequence: TGTGCCAGCAGCCAACCCCGGGACAGTCAAGAGACCCAGTACTTC.

The chain carries TRBV7-9 and TRBJ1-4; weak D call: TRBD1 (5 bases). Trimming took off 5 bases at V and 10 bases at J, with 17 bases between the two ends. Germline CDR1 reads SEHNR; CDR2 reads FQNEAQ (reference sequence). CDR3 length: 14 amino acids. The CDR3 DNA is TGTGCCAGCAGCCCCCCTTTGGGGGAGGGAAAACTGTTTTTT. This translates into CASSPPLGEGKLFF.

Many counts were recorded for this clonotype. The chain employs TRBV28 and TRBJ2-5; TRBD1 matches at 9 bases. From germline, CDR1 is MDHEN and CDR2 SYDVKM. V was pared by 6 bases and J by 5 bases, with 13 bases of the junction left unmatched. The CDR3 extends over 16 amino acids. CDR3 amino acids: CASRSRDRDYGETQYF. The CDR3 DNA is TGTGCCAGCAGAAGTAGGGACAGGGATTATGGGGAGACCCAGTACTTC.

The V call is TRBV12-3 or TRBV12-4, the J call TRBJ2-7; no clear D gene. Between the trimmed V and J ends, which lost 8 bases and 4 bases, there was a span of 9 bases. The CDR3 extends over 11 amino acids. CDR3 coding DNA: TGTGCCAGCTTTCCGCGATACGAGCAGTACTTC. It yields the protein CASFPRYEQYF.

The CDR3, as DNA: TGCAGTGCTAGAGATCCGGGACAGGGAGTCCCAGATACGCAGTATTTT. It is translated as CSARDPGQGVPDTQYF. This chain uses TRBV20-1 with TRBJ2-3; 9 positions match TRBD1. The length of the CDR3 is 16 residues. The germline V gene has CDR1 DFQATT and CDR2 SNEGSKA (reference sequence). Losses at the gene ends were 0 bases for V and 4 bases for J; bases not matched to a gene: 8.

The CDR3 bases are TGTGCCAGCAGTTACTCGACTATTGGGAACTACGAGCAGTACTTC. Encoded protein: CASSYSTIGNYEQYF. The rearrangement joins TRBV6-5 to TRBJ2-7, with D possibly matching TRBD2 (5 bases). The CDR3 length is 15 residues. The ends were cut back, 0 bases at V and 3 bases at J, with 12 bases in the middle. Germline lookup yields CDR1 MNHEY and CDR2 SVGAGI.

In this sample, this clonotype turned up a few times. The chain employs TRBV28 and TRBJ1-3; TRBD1 matches 8 bases. Germline assignment: CDR1 MDHEN and CDR2 SYDVKM. Trimming took 6 bases from V and 4 from J; bases not matched to a gene: 11. The CDR3 runs to 16 residues. CDR3 DNA sequence: TGTGCCAGCAGCCTATATGGACAGGGCGCAGGAAACACCATATATTTT. This encodes CASSLYGQGAGNTIYF.

This clonotype was seen more than once but under ten times. The V and J genes are TRBV12-3 or TRBV12-4 and TRBJ2-7; no clear D. The CDR3 sequence is 13 residues long. The V and J ends lost 4 bases and 0 bases respectively, with 7 bases between them. The CDR3 coding sequence is TGTGCCAGCAGTTCCTTGTACTCCTACGAGCAGTACTTC. The encoded protein is CASSSLYSYEQYF.

The chain combines TRBV28 with TRBJ2-3; 10 positions match TRBD1. With V trimmed by 5 bases and J by 3 bases, 8 bases remained unmatched. The germline CDR1 and CDR2 sequences are MDHEN and SYDVKM. The CDR3 length is 16 residues. DNA of the CDR3: TGTGCCAGCAGTGCTATGGACAGGGGGGCGACAGATACGCAGTATTTT. Its translation is CASSAMDRGATDTQYF.

The genes are TRBV20-1 and TRBJ2-3; 11 positions agree with TRBD2. This CDR3 contains 16 residues. Unmatched junction bases numbered 9, after V lost 5 bases and J lost 2 bases. The V gene's germline CDR1 is DFQATT and CDR2 SNEGSKA (reference sequence). This CDR3 is CSAHSSGGLYTDTQYF. CDR3 nucleotide sequence: TGCAGTGCTCACTCTAGCGGGGGGTTATACACAGATACGCAGTATTTT.

A few counts support this clonotype. The genes are TRBV19 and TRBJ2-1, with D hard to call. The V and J ends lost 1 base and 3 bases respectively, with 4 bases between them. Germline CDR1 reads LNHDA; CDR2 reads SQIVND (reference sequence). The CDR3 length is 13 residues. In DNA form, the CDR3 reads TGTGCCAGTAGTATAGTGGGCTACAATGAGCAGTTCTTC. Its protein is CASSIVGYNEQFF. The variable domain in full, with the rest retrieved from reference TRBV19 and TRBJ2-1, is DGGITQSPKYLFRKEGQNVTLSCEQNLNHDAMYWYRQDPGQGLRLIYYSQIVNDFQKGDIAEGYSVSREKKESFPLTVTSAQKNPTAFYLCASSIVGYNEQFFGPGTRLTVL.

This clonotype was seen a few times. The V gene is TRBV29-1, the J gene TRBJ2-5; D perhaps matches TRBD1 (7 bases). Germline-derived CDR1 and CDR2 are SQVTM and ANQGSEA. CDR3 length equals 13 residues. V was pared by 7 bases and J by 5 bases, with 17 bases between. This CDR3 reads CSGRDSVWETQYF. The CDR3 region has the DNA TGCAGCGGGAGGGACAGCGTTTGGGAGACCCAGTACTTC. The variable domain in full, completed from reference TRBV29-1 and TRBJ2-5, reads SAVISQKPSRDICQRGTSLTIQCQVDSQVTMMFWYRQQPGQSLTLIATANQGSEATYESGFVIDKFPISRPNLTFSTLTVSNMSPEDSSIYLCSGRDSVWETQYFGPGTRLLVL.

The chain carries TRBV28 and TRBJ1-1; weak D call: TRBD1 (5 bases). This CDR3 region has 13 residues. Germline CDR1 is MDHEN and CDR2 is SYDVKM. The V gene lost 4 bases and the J gene lost 4 bases, with 10 bases spanning the gap. CDR3 protein: CASSSGVSTEAFF. The CDR3 DNA follows: TGTGCCAGCAGTTCGGGGGTGAGCACTGAAGCTTTCTTT. The entire variable domain, with the rest obtained from reference TRBV28 and TRBJ1-1, is as follows: DVKVTQSSRYLVKRTGEKVFLECVQDMDHENMFWYRQDPGLGLRLIYFSYDVKMKEKGDIPEGYSVSREKKERFSLILESASTNQTSMYLCASSSGVSTEAFFGQGTRLTVV.

The CDR3 is CASSGGRHTNEKLFF. The CDR3 DNA reads TGTGCCAGCAGCGGCGGACGGCATACTAATGAAAAACTGTTTTTT. This rearrangement joins TRBV6-2 or TRBV6-3 to TRBJ1-4; the D is unclear. The germline CDR1 and CDR2 sequences are MNHEY and SVGEGT. CDR3 length equals 15 residues. Trimming left V 6 bases short and J 2 bases short, with 13 bases between.

This clonotype was seen a few times. The V and J genes are TRBV7-8 and TRBJ1-1; 7 bases are shared with TRBD1. Germline V lookup: CDR1 SGHVS, CDR2 FQNEAQ. The junction had 6 bases not matched to a gene; V was cut back by 3 bases and J by 5 bases. The CDR3 sequence is 14 residues long. The CDR3 region has the DNA TGTGCCAGCAGCTTTCCTTCAGGGGGGACTGAAGCTTTCTTT. This codes for CASSFPSGGTEAFF.

This clonotype appeared a few times. The chain carries TRBV5-1 and TRBJ1-4, with a tentative D call TRBD1 (5 bases). Germline CDR1 SGHRS, CDR2 YFSETQ. CDR3 length: 14 amino acids. The germline V and J ends were trimmed by 2 bases and 8 bases, with 13 bases remaining between them. In DNA, the CDR3 is TGCGCCAGCAGCTTTGGGGCAGGGCAGGAAAAACTGTTTTTT. Protein product: CASSFGAGQEKLFF. The variable domain in full, completed from reference TRBV5-1 and TRBJ1-4, reads KAGVTQTPRYLIKTRGQQVTLSCSPISGHRSVSWYQQTPGQGLQFLFEYFSETQRNKGNFPGRFSGRQFSNSRSEMNVSTLELGDSALYLCASSFGAGQEKLFFGSGTQLSVL.

The chain links TRBV6-2 or TRBV6-3 to TRBJ2-6, with D perhaps TRBD1 (5 bases). The CDR3 loop spans 15 amino acids. Germline assignment: CDR1 MNHEY and CDR2 SVGEGT. Trimming removed 4 bases at V and 4 bases at J, with 11 bases between. CDR3 protein: CASSSRVSGANVLTF. CDR3 DNA sequence: TGTGCCAGCAGTTCCAGGGTCTCAGGGGCCAACGTCCTGACTTTC.

The chain employs TRBV9 and TRBJ2-5; 9 nucleotides align to TRBD2. The J call may be faulty, since TRBJ2-1 better matches the DNA end. The CDR3 is 15 amino acids. Germline values: CDR1 SGDLS, CDR2 YYNGEE. CDR3 in DNA: TGTGCCAGCAGCGTATTTGCGGGGGGGCTCAATGAGCAGTTCTTC. Translation gives CASSVFAGGLNEQFF.

This clonotype was detected many times. The chain couples TRBV5-1 to TRBJ2-1, with 8 nucleotides matching TRBD2. Germline V lookup: CDR1 SGHRS, CDR2 YFSETQ. V lost 3 bases, J lost 7 bases, and 6 bases stayed unmatched. This CDR3 comprises 14 residues. DNA of the CDR3: TGCGCCAGCAGCTCCGGACTAGCCCCAAATGAGCAGTTCTTC. As protein: CASSSGLAPNEQFF. The full variable domain, in which reference TRBV5-1 and TRBJ2-1 provide the parts outside the CDR3, is KAGVTQTPRYLIKTRGQQVTLSCSPISGHRSVSWYQQTPGQGLQFLFEYFSETQRNKGNFPGRFSGRQFSNSRSEMNVSTLELGDSALYLCASSSGLAPNEQFFGPGTRLTVL.

V usage is TRBV20-1 and J usage is TRBJ1-4; TRBD1 matches 9 bases. With V trimmed by 6 bases and J by 6 bases, 5 bases remained unmatched. This CDR3 is 13 amino acids long. Germline loops: CDR1 DFQATT, CDR2 SNEGSKA (reference sequence). CDR3 loop: CSARDRADEKLFF. The CDR3 DNA reads TGCAGTGCGCGGGACAGGGCGGATGAAAAACTGTTTTTT.

The table lists this clonotype with a few counts. The J gene is TRBJ1-1, the V gene TRBV6-6; possible D gene TRBD1, 6 bases. Germline lookup yields CDR1 MNHNY and CDR2 SVGAGI (reference sequence). Trimming removed 7 bases from V and 7 bases from J, with 13 bases in between. The CDR3 sequence is 12 residues long. CDR3 DNA sequence: TGTGCCAGCAACCAGGGGCAGGTTGAAGCTTTCTTT. Amino acid sequence: CASNQGQVEAFF.

The chain recombines TRBV6-5 with TRBJ2-1; D is undetermined. This CDR3 comprises 13 residues. The V gene's germline CDR1 is MNHEY and CDR2 SVGAGI. Trimming took 7 bases from V and 7 from J, leaving 14 bases between them. The CDR3 nucleotides are TGTGCCAGCACCTCAGCCGGTGGTAATGAGCAGTTCTTC. It translates to CASTSAGGNEQFF.

The CDR3 region has the DNA TGTGCCAGCAGTCACCGGGACAGGGGGCGCAATGAGCAGTTCTTC. Translation: CASSHRDRGRNEQFF. The genes are TRBV28 and TRBJ2-1; 12 positions match TRBD1. V lost 5 bases and J lost 6; bases outside the gene matches: 5. Germline loops: CDR1 MDHEN, CDR2 SYDVKM. This CDR3 contains 15 residues.